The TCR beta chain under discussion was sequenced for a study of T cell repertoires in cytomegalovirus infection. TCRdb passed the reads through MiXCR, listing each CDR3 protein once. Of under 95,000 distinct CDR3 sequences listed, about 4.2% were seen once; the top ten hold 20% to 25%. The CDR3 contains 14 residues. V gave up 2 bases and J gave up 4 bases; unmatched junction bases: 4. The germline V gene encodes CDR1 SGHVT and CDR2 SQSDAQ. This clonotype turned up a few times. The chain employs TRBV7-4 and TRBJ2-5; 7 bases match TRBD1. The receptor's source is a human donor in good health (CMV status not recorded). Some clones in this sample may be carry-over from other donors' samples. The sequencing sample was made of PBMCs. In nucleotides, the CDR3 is TGTGCCAGCAGCTTACGACAGGGCAGAGAGACCCAGTACTTC. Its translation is CASSLRQGRETQYF.